This TCR beta chain comes out of a study of radiotherapy plus CTLA-4 blockade in lung cancer. To note about this clone: Antigen: not known.

CDR3 size: 15 residues. CDR1 and CDR2 (germline): SGDLS, YYNGEE. V dropped 0 bases and J dropped 4 bases, with 13 bases sitting between them. Profiling relied on immunoSEQ multiplex PCR, and the TCRdb table lists in-frame clones only, not all of them. The data show about 45,000 clones, more than 70% seen once. Study outcomes and limitations: How blood T cell clones changed early, along with interferon-beta, reportedly forecast response best.

This sequence was found in a human donor with non-small cell lung cancer who had stable disease on radiotherapy plus ipilimumab. The V call is TRBV9, the J call TRBJ1-2, with D possibly being TRBD1 (6 bases). Sample: peripheral blood, taken from a patient treated with radiotherapy plus ipilimumab. The CDR3 protein is CASSVATGSLYGYTF. The CDR3 region has the DNA TGTGCCAGCAGCGTAGCTACAGGGAGCCTCTATGGCTACACCTTC.